Sequencing of this T cell receptor (beta chain) was carried out in a study of blood T cell repertoires in COVID-19 (dated by TCRdb to the early 2020s). A note on the overall study: Samples covering the acute and convalescent phases of COVID-19 were provided by collaborators in the United States, Italy and Spain. The material from the prospective study consisted of cDNA or gDNA derived from T cells, B-cell-depleted T cells, or PBMCs. Deeply sampled blood TCRbeta repertoires from subjects exposed to, actively infected with, or recovered from COVID-19 were included in the dataset. The repertoires were released in a freely available public database meant as a resource for research on the immune response to SARS-CoV-2. The samples were drawn from the first 160 participants of the ongoing ImmuneRACE study and from 950 to 1,500 subjects provided by 6 global collaborators. The sample metadata nearly always contained a de-identified subject ID, COVID-19 status, age in years and sex. HLA class I and class II types, where available, came from metadata supplied by the sample provider rather than from assay-based typing. Results the study describes overall, beyond this receptor: The quantity of clinical and demographic metadata differed by source and by participant and was supplied without curation.

Per the germline V gene, SGHAT is the CDR1 and FQNNGV is the CDR2. Trimming removed 1 base from V and 2 bases from J; the gene matches leave 8 bases unexplained. The CDR3 sequence holds 16 residues, the cysteine and phenylalanine included. Only the CDR3 DNA stays, 48 bases, in frame from base 1. As to this clone: What this receptor recognizes is not known. One base away there is no much larger clone; base qualities are not given.

Participants in the prospective study were enrolled through a virtual design, were aged roughly 18 to 95 years, and lived in approximately 25 United States geographic areas. In the prospective study, cohorts were assigned on the basis of participant-reported clinical history obtained from a screening survey and a study questionnaire. For ImmuneRACE Cohort 3, a participant was defined as recovered based on two consecutive negative NP/OP PCR tests, clearance by a healthcare professional, or resolution of symptoms. In the prospective study, mobile phlebotomists collected whole blood, serum and a nasopharyngeal or oropharyngeal swab from each participant. Over an approximately two-month period, participants in the prospective study had the option of providing additional blood draws and questionnaires. Prospective study blood samples were shipped either frozen or at room temperature before DNA extraction.

The immunoSEQ Assay, a bias-controlled multiplex PCR, was used to amplify TCRbeta CDR3 regions from genomic DNA. The source study handled its data this way. Within the assay, amplification of reference gene primers was used to estimate how many nucleated cells each sample contained. To quantify the absolute abundance of each unique TCRbeta CDR3 rearrangement, sequence reads were collapsed and filtered. For each sample, productive Simpson clonality was calculated by taking the square root of Simpson's diversity index across productive rearrangements. Here the immuneACCESS table is served through TCRdb, limited to in-frame sequences with V and J called. Missing clones are a known gap in these copies; in checked studies unresolved V genes cover under half, and the rest lacks a known reason. That table is the source of V, J and clone size, and D and trimming were worked out from the DNA. Within this sample are about 350,000 clones, with over 75% of them counted one time only. The ten largest account for more than 0.8% of the sample.

Recombination connected TRBV11-2 to TRBJ2-7; 7 central nucleotides agree with TRBD1. The TCR originated in a woman aged 25 to 45 who had recovered from COVID-19. Specimen: PBMCs or T cells enriched from blood (not recorded which). In nucleotide form, the sequence is TGTGCCAGCAGCTTAGTTTCAGGACAGGTACCCTACGAGCAGTACTTC. This translates into CASSLVSGQVPYEQYF.